This T cell receptor beta chain comes out of a study of beta chain features in type 1 diabetes. As for the study in general: What patients shared with healthy donors was a similar profile of age, gender and cell yields.

The V and J ends lost 5 bases and 5 bases, in that order; junction bases with no gene match: 8. The CDR3 length is 16 residues. Germline-derived CDR1 and CDR2 are SEHNR and FQNEAQ (reference sequence). Every isolated RNA sample was fully reverse transcribed, so sequencing captured expressed TCRB transcripts. Sequencing was performed with immunoSEQ multiplex PCR; in TCRdb, only in-frame clones are kept and a portion is missing. The data contain 130,000 to 150,000 clones, roughly 10% of them singletons. A CD45RO/CCR7/CD25/CD127/CD95/CD27 panel sorted naive, central memory, regulatory and stem cell-like memory CD4+ cells.

The gene calls are TRBV7-9 and TRBJ2-1; 11 positions agree with TRBD2. This TCR derives from a man between 18 and 29 years old in good health. The specimen was naive CD4+ T cells from blood. Here the CDR3 DNA reads TGTGCCAGCAGCCCATCTAGCGGGGGGATTGACAATGAGCAGTTCTTC. As protein: CASSPSSGGIDNEQFF.